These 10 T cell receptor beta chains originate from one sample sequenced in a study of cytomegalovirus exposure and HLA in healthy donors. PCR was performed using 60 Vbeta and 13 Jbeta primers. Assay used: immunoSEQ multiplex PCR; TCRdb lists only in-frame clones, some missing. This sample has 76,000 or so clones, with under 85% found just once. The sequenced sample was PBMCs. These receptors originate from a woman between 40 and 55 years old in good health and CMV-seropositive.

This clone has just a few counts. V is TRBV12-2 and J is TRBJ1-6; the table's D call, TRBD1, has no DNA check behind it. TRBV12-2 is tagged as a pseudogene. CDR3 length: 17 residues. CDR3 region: CASRLVTGERYNSPLHF. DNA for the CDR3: TGTGCAAGTCGCTTAGTAACAGGGGAGCGCTATAATTCACCCCTCCACTTT.

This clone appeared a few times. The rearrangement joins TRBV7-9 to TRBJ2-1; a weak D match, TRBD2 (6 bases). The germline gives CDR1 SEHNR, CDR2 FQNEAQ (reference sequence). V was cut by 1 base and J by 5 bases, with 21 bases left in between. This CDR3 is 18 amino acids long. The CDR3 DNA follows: TGTGCCAGCAGCTTAGGCCCCCCGGGATGGGGGGACCACAATGAGCAGTTCTTC. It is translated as CASSLGPPGWGDHNEQFF.

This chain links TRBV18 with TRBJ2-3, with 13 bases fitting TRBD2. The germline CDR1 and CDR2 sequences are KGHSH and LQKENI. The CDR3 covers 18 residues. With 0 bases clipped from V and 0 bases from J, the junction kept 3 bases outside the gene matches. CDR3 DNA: TGTGCCAGCTCACCACCGGGGACTAGCGGGGTCAGCACAGATACGCAGTATTTT. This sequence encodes CASSPPGTSGVSTDTQYF.

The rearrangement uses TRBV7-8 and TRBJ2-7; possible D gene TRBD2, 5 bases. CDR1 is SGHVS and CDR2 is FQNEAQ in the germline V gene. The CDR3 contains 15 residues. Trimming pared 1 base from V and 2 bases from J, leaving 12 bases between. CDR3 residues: CASSLGSPGAYEQYF. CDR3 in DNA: TGTGCCAGCAGCTTAGGGTCTCCCGGGGCCTACGAGCAGTACTTC.

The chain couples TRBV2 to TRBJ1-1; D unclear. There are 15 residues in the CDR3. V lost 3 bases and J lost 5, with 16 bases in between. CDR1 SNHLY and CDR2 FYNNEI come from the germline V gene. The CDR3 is CASSEDWGPGTEAFF. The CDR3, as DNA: TGTGCCAGCAGTGAGGATTGGGGTCCGGGGACTGAAGCTTTCTTT.

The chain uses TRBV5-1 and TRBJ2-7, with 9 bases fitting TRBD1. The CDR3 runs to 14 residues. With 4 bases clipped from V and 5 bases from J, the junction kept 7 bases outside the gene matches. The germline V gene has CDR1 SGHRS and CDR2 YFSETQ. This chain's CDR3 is CASSHGDRANEQYF. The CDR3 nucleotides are TGCGCCAGCAGCCACGGGGACAGGGCCAACGAGCAGTACTTC.

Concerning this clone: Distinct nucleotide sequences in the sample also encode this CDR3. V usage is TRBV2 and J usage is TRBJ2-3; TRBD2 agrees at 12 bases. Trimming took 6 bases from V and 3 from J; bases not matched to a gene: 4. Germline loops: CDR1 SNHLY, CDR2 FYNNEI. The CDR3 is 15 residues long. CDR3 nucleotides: TGTGCCAGCAGAAGACTAGCGGGGGTAACAGATACGCAGTATTTT. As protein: CASRRLAGVTDTQYF.

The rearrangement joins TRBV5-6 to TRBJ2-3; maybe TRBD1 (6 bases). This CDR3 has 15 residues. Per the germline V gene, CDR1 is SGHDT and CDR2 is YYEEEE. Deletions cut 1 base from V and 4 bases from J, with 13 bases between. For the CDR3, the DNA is TGTGCCAGCAGCTTGCTTGCCTCAGGGGCAGATACGCAGTATTTT. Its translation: CASSLLASGADTQYF.

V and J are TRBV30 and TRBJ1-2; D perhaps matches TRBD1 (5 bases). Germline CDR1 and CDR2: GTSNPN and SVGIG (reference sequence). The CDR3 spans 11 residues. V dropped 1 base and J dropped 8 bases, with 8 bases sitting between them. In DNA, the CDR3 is TGTGCCTGGAGTGCGGGGGGGGGCTACACCTTC. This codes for CAWSAGGGYTF.

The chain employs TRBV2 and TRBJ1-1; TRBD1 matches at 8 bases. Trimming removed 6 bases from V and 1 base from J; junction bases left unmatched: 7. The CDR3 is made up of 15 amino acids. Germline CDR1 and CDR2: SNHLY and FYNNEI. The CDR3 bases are TGTGCCAGCAGGCAAGGACAGGGCCGGAACACTGAAGCTTTCTTT. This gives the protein CASRQGQGRNTEAFF.